A single sample gave rise to the 19 T cell receptor beta chains below, sequenced in a study of CD4+ T cells in melanoma. TCRdb keeps only in-frame clones here, not all; method: immunoSEQ multiplex PCR. Here the sample spans tens of thousands of clones, over 60% being singletons. The source material was tumor tissue. The receptors here all came from a human donor with melanoma.

V usage is TRBV6-6 and J usage is TRBJ1-4, with D possibly TRBD1 on 6 matching bases. Germline V CDR1 and CDR2: MNHNY, SVGAGI (reference sequence). The CDR3 contains 15 residues. V lost 2 bases, J lost 7 bases, and 14 bases lay in between. The CDR3, as DNA: TGTGCCAGCAGTTACGGGGGCATTTTGGGTGAAAAACTGTTTTTT. This sequence encodes CASSYGGILGEKLFF.

The rearrangement links TRBV9 to TRBJ2-1; D may correspond to TRBD1 or TRBD2 (5 bases each). The CDR3 covers 14 residues. CDR1 is SGDLS, CDR2 YYNGEE, per germline. V gave up 2 bases and J gave up 7 bases, with 13 bases separating them. The CDR3 nucleotides are TGTGCCAGCAGCGTCCGGGACGTCTGGAATGAGCAGTTCTTC. This encodes CASSVRDVWNEQFF.

This clone is termed medium-sized. The J gene is TRBJ1-1, the V gene TRBV13; tentatively, D is TRBD1 (6 bases). Germline CDR1 reads PRHDT; CDR2 reads FYEKMQ (reference sequence). This CDR3 is built from 13 residues. V lost 5 bases to trimming and J lost 3 bases, with 10 bases between them. The CDR3 spells CASSNTGYTEAFF. CDR3 bases: TGTGCCAGCAGCAACACAGGGTACACTGAAGCTTTCTTT.

The V gene is TRBV5-6, the J gene TRBJ2-3; TRBD1 matches at 9 bases. The CDR3 has 15 residues. CDR1 is SGHDT and CDR2 is YYEEEE in the germline V gene. J gave up 4 bases and V 0 bases, and 3 bases lay outside the gene matches. In DNA, the CDR3 is TGTGCCAGCAGCTTGGGACAGGGGGTGGCAGATACGCAGTATTTT. This gives the protein CASSLGQGVADTQYF.

In this sample, this clone turned up once. The genes are TRBV7-8 and TRBJ2-7; unclear D gene. The CDR3 contains 13 residues. The germline CDR1 and CDR2 sequences are SGHVS and FQNEAQ. Deletions cut 2 bases from V and 3 bases from J, with 8 bases between. CDR3 sequence (DNA): TGTGCCAGCAGCTTACAGGTTCGCTACGAGCAGTACTTC. This translates into CASSLQVRYEQYF.

This clone was recorded only once. The chain links TRBV9 to TRBJ1-4, with D unresolved. The CDR3 runs to 16 residues. CDR1 is SGDLS and CDR2 is YYNGEE in the germline V gene. Trimming removed 0 bases from V and 0 bases from J, with 9 bases in between. The CDR3 DNA reads TGTGCCAGCAGCGTAGGCACACTCGCAACTAATGAAAAACTGTTTTTT. This translates into CASSVGTLATNEKLFF.

The chain uses TRBV28 and TRBJ1-5, with D unclear. From germline, CDR1 is MDHEN and CDR2 SYDVKM. The CDR3 extends over 11 amino acids. Between the trimmed V and J ends, which lost 6 bases and 15 bases, there was a span of 15 bases. The CDR3 region has the DNA TGTGCCAGCAGCACGCGAGAGTCGGCGCATTTT. Translating it yields CASSTRESAHF. Variable domain in full (rest from reference TRBV28 and TRBJ1-5): DVKVTQSSRYLVKRTGEKVFLECVQDMDHENMFWYRQDPGLGLRLIYFSYDVKMKEKGDIPEGYSVSREKKERFSLILESASTNQTSMYLCASSTRESAHFGDGTRLSIL.

The chain has TRBV19 and TRBJ1-2, with no clear D. Trimming removed 3 bases from V and 8 bases from J, with 10 bases in between. The CDR3 has 12 amino acids. Germline assignment: CDR1 LNHDA and CDR2 SQIVND (reference sequence). CDR3 coding DNA: TGTGCCAGTAGTATCGGTCAATCCGGCTACACCTTC. Translated: CASSIGQSGYTF.

The chain combines TRBV27 with TRBJ2-7, with 11 bases lining up with TRBD2. With V trimmed by 5 bases and J by 3 bases, 6 bases remained unmatched. Germline lookup yields CDR1 MNHEY and CDR2 SMNVEV (reference sequence). There are 15 residues in the CDR3. The CDR3 nucleotides read TGTGCCAGCAGTCCCCAACTAGCGGGGGTCTACGAGCAGTACTTC. It codes for CASSPQLAGVYEQYF.

This clone appeared a few times. J is TRBJ1-1 and V is TRBV10-3; 7 bases map to TRBD1. With 6 bases clipped from V and 2 bases from J, the junction kept 3 bases outside the gene matches. This CDR3 spans 13 amino acids. CDR1 and CDR2 (germline): ENHRY, SYGVKD. The DNA for the CDR3 is TGTGCCATCAGGGAGGGGGCAAACACTGAAGCTTTCTTT. Translated: CAIREGANTEAFF.

This clone was counted ten times or more. This chain's CDR3 is CASRGGEQFF. The CDR3 bases are TGTGCCTCCAGAGGGGGGGAGCAGTTCTTC. The J gene is TRBJ2-1, the V gene TRBV19; D tentatively fits TRBD1 or TRBD2 (6 bases each). The germline gives CDR1 LNHDA, CDR2 SQIVND (reference sequence). V shed 11 bases and J shed 10 bases, with 12 bases lying between them. The CDR3 contains 10 residues.

This chain links TRBV11-2 with TRBJ2-4; D call uncertain. This CDR3 contains 13 residues. Germline V gene sequence: CDR1 SGHAT, CDR2 FQNNGV. The V gene lost 4 bases and the J gene lost 6 bases, with 10 bases spanning the gap. CDR3 sequence reads: CASSSRPGNIQYF. The CDR3 DNA follows: TGTGCCAGCAGCTCCCGTCCAGGAAACATTCAGTACTTC.

In DNA, the CDR3 is TGCGCCAGCAGTCACTTGGACAGGGTGGGTGGCTACACCTTC. Residues: CASSHLDRVGGYTF. The V call is TRBV23-1, the J call TRBJ1-2; 8 positions agree with TRBD1. TRBV23-1 is flagged as an ORF with uncertain function. With V trimmed by 3 bases and J by 7 bases, 7 bases remained unmatched. This CDR3 comprises 14 residues.

The DNA of the CDR3 is TGTGCCAGCAGTTTAACAGGGGCCTACGAGCAGTACTTC. Protein sequence: CASSLTGAYEQYF. The J gene is TRBJ2-7, the V gene TRBV28, with 7 nucleotides matching TRBD1. V gave up 2 bases and J gave up 2 bases; unmatched junction bases: 0. CDR3 length equals 13 residues. CDR1 and CDR2 from the germline V gene are MDHEN and SYDVKM.

The genes are TRBV6-6 and TRBJ2-7; 11 bases are shared with TRBD2. The CDR3 consists of 15 residues. Germline V gives CDR1 MNHNY, CDR2 SVGAGI (reference sequence). V was pared by 4 bases and J by 2 bases, with 4 bases of the junction left unmatched. DNA for the CDR3: TGTGCCAGCAGTTTCCCGACTAGCGGGGCCTACGAGCAGTACTTC. Translated: CASSFPTSGAYEQYF.

The J gene is TRBJ2-7, the V gene TRBV19; D gene unclear. The CDR3 loop spans 14 amino acids. Germline values: CDR1 LNHDA, CDR2 SQIVND (reference sequence). Deletions cut 3 bases from V and 0 bases from J, with 9 bases between. The CDR3 spells CASSMVGSSYEQYF. CDR3 in DNA: TGTGCCAGTAGTATGGTAGGTAGCTCCTACGAGCAGTACTTC.

This clone showed up just a few times. The V gene is TRBV5-1, the J gene TRBJ1-4; D call uncertain. The V gene's germline CDR1 is SGHRS and CDR2 YFSETQ. The CDR3 has 13 amino acids. Trimming removed 4 bases from V and 4 bases from J, with 8 bases in between. This CDR3 is CASSPAGNEKLFF. The CDR3 nucleotides read TGCGCCAGCAGCCCGGCGGGTAATGAAAAACTGTTTTTT.

The V gene is TRBV2, the J gene TRBJ2-2, with D hard to call. The V end lost 2 bases, the J end lost 1 base, and 5 bases lay between the germline ends. Germline CDR1 and CDR2: SNHLY and FYNNEI. The CDR3 loop spans 14 amino acids. CDR3 amino acids: CASSESGNTGELFF. The CDR3 DNA is TGTGCCAGCAGTGAATCAGGGAACACCGGGGAGCTGTTTTTT. The complete variable domain, with remaining parts taken from reference TRBV2 and TRBJ2-2, reads EPEVTQTPSHQVTQMGQEVILRCVPISNHLYFYWYRQILGQKVEFLVSFYNNEISEKSEIFDDQFSVERPDGSNFTLKIRSTKLEDSAMYFCASSESGNTGELFFGEGSRLTVL.

The chain carries TRBV4-3 and TRBJ1-3; no reliable D call. Looked up from germline, CDR1 is LGHNA and CDR2 is YSLEER. This CDR3 has 14 amino acids. Trimming cost V 4 bases and J 0 bases, with 7 bases left between them. The CDR3 DNA sequence: TGCGCCAGCAGCCTCGGGAGCTCTGGAAACACCATATATTTT. Its translation is CASSLGSSGNTIYF.